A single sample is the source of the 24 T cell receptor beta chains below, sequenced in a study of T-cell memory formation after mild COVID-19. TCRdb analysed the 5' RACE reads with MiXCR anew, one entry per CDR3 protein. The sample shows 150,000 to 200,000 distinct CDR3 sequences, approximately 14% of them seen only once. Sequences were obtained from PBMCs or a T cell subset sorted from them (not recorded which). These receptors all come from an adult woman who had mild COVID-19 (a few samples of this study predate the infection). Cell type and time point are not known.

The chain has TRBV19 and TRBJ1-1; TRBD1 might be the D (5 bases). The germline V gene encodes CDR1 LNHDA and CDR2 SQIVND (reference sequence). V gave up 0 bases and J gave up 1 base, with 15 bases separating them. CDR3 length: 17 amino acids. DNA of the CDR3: TGTGCCAGTAGTATAGATCGCGCAGGGCCGCGGAACACTGAAGCTTTCTTT. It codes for CASSIDRAGPRNTEAFF.

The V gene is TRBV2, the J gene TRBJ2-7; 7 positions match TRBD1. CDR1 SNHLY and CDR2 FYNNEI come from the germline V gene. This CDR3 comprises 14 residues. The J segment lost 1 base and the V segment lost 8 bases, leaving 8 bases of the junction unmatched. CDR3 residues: CASDRQGMSYEQYF. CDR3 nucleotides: TGTGCCAGCGACAGACAGGGAATGTCCTACGAGCAGTACTTC. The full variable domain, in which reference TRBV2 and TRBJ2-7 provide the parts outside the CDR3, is EPEVTQTPSHQVTQMGQEVILRCVPISNHLYFYWYRQILGQKVEFLVSFYNNEISEKSEIFDDQFSVERPDGSNFTLKIRSTKLEDSAMYFCASDRQGMSYEQYFGPGTRLTVT.

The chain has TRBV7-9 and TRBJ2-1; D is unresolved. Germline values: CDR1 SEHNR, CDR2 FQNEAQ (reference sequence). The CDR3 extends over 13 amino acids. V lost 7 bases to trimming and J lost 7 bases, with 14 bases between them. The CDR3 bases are TGTGCCAGCACCGCTATGTGGGTAAATGAGCAGTTCTTC. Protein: CASTAMWVNEQFF.

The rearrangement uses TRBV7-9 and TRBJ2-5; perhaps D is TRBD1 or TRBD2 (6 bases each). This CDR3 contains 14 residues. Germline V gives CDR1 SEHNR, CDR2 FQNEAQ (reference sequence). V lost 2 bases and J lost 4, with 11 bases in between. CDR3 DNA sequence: TGTGCCAGCAGCTTACGGGGGCAGGGAGAGACCCAGTACTTC. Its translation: CASSLRGQGETQYF.

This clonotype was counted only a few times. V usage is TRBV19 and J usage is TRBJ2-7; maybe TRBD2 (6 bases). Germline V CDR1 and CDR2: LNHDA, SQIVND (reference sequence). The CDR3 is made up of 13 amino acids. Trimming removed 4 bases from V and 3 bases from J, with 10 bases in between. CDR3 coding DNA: TGTGCCAGTAGTACCTCTAGCGACTACGAGCAGTACTTC. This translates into CASSTSSDYEQYF.

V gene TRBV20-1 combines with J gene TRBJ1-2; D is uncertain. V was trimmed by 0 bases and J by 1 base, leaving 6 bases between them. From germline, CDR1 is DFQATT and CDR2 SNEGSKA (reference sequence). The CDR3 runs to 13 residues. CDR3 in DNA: TGCAGTGCTAGAGAACGGGTTAACTATGGCTACACCTTC. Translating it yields CSARERVNYGYTF.

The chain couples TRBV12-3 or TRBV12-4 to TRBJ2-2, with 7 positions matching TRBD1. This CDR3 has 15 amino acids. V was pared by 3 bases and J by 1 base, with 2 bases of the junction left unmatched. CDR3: CASSFQGVNTGELFF. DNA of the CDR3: TGTGCCAGCAGTTTCCAGGGGGTGAACACCGGGGAGCTGTTTTTT.

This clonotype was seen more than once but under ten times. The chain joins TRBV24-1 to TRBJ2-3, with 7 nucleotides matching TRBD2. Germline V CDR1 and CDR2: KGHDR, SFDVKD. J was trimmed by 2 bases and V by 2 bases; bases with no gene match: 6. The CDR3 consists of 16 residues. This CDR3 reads CATSDSGGGVTDTQYF. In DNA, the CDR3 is TGTGCCACCAGTGATTCTGGCGGGGGAGTCACAGATACGCAGTATTTT.

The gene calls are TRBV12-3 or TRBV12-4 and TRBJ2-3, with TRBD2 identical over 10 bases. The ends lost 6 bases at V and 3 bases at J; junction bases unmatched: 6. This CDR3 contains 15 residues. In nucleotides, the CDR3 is TGTGCCAGCAGCCTCGGACTAGCGGAGACAGATACGCAGTATTTT. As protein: CASSLGLAETDTQYF.

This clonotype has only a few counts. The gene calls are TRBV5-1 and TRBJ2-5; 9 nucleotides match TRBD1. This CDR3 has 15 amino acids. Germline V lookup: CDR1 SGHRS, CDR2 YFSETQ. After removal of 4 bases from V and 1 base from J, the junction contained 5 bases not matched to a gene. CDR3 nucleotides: TGCGCCAGCAGCACCGGACAGGGGTCCCAAGAGACCCAGTACTTC. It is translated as CASSTGQGSQETQYF.

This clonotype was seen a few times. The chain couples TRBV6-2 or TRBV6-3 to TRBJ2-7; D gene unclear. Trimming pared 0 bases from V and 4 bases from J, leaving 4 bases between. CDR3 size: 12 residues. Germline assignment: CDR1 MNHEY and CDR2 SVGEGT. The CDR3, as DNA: TGTGCCAGCAGTTACTCCGCTTACGAGCAGTACTTC. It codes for CASSYSAYEQYF.

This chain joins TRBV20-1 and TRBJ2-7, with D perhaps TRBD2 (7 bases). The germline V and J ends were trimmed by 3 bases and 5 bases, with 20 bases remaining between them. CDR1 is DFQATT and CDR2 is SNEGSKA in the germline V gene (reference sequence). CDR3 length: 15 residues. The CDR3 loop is CSARGGTGGLDEQYF. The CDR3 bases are TGCAGTGCTAGGGGCGGTACGGGGGGCCTTGACGAGCAGTACTTC.

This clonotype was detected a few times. The CDR3 DNA follows: TGTGCCAGTAGTATAGGACTAGCGATAGACTACGAGCAGTACTTC. Protein: CASSIGLAIDYEQYF. The rearrangement joins TRBV19 to TRBJ2-7; 8 bases map to TRBD2. The CDR3 contains 15 residues. CDR1 and CDR2 from the germline V gene are LNHDA and SQIVND (reference sequence). J gave up 3 bases and V 1 base, and 5 bases lay outside the gene matches.

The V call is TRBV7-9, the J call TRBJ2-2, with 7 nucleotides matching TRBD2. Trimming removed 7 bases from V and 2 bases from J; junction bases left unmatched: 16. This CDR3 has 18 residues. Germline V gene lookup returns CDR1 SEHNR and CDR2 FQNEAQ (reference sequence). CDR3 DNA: TGTGCCAGCAACCCCCCGGGCGGCGGGAGCCTCAACACCGGGGAGCTGTTTTTT. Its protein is CASNPPGGGSLNTGELFF.

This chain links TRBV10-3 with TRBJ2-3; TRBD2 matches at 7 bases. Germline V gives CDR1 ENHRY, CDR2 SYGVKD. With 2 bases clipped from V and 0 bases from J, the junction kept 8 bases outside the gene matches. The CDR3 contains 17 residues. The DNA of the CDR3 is TGTGCCATCAGTGAGGTGGCTAGCGGACCTAGCACAGATACGCAGTATTTT. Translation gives CAISEVASGPSTDTQYF.

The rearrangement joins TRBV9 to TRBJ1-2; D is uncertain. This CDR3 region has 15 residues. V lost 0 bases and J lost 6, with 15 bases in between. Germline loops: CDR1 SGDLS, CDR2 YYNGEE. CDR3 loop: CASSVVGPGPHGYTF. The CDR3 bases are TGTGCCAGCAGCGTAGTAGGGCCCGGACCGCATGGCTACACCTTC.

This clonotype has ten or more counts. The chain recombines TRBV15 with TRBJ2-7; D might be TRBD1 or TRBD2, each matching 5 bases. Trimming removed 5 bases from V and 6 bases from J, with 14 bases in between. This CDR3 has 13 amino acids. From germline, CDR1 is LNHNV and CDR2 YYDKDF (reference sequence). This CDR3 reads CATSGTAMGEQYF. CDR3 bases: TGTGCCACCAGCGGGACGGCCATGGGCGAGCAGTACTTC.

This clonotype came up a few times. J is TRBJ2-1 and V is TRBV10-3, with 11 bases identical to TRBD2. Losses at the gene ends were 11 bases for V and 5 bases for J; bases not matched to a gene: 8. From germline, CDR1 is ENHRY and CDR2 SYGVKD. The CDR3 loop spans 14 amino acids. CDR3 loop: CAFSPSGGHNEQFF. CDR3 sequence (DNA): TGTGCCTTCTCCCCTAGCGGGGGGCACAATGAGCAGTTCTTC.

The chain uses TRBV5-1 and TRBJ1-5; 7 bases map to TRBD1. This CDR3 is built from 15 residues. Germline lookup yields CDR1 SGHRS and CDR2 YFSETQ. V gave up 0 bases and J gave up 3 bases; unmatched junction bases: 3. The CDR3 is CASSLGDRDNQPQHF. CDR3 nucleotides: TGCGCCAGCAGCTTGGGAGACAGGGACAATCAGCCCCAGCATTTT.

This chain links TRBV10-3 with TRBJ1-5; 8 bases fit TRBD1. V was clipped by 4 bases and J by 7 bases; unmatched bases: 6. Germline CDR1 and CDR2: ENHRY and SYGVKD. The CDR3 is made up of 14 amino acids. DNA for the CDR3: TGTGCCATCAGTGGGACAGGGAGAGAGCAGCCCCAGCATTTT. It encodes CAISGTGREQPQHF.

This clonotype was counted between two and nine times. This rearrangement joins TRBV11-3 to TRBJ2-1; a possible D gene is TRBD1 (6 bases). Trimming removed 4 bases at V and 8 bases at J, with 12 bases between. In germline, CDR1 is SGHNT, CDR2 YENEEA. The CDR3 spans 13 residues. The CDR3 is CASSSYNRDEQFF. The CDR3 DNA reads TGTGCCAGCAGCTCATATAACAGGGATGAGCAGTTCTTC.

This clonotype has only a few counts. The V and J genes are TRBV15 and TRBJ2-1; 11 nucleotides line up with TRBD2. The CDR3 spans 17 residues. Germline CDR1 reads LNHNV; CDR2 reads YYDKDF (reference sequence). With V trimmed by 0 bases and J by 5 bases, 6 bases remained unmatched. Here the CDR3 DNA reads TGTGCCACCAGCAGAGATTTTGGGACTAGCGGTAACAATGAGCAGTTCTTC. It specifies CATSRDFGTSGNNEQFF.

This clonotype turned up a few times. CDR3 in amino acids: CSARAGIGAAPSYNEQFF. CDR3 nucleotide sequence: TGCAGTGCTAGAGCTGGTATAGGAGCGGCCCCCTCCTACAATGAGCAGTTCTTC. This chain connects TRBV20-1 to TRBJ2-1, with D tentatively TRBD2 (5 bases). CDR3 length equals 18 residues. V lost 1 base to trimming and J lost 0 bases, with 19 bases between them. The germline CDR1 and CDR2 sequences are DFQATT and SNEGSKA (reference sequence).

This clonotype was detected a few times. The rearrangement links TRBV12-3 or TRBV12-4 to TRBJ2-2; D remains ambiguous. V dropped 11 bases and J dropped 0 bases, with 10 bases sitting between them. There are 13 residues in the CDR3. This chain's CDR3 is CAQGRTNTGELFF. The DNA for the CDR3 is TGTGCCCAAGGGCGGACGAACACCGGGGAGCTGTTTTTT.